This is a list of T cell receptor beta chains from one sample in a study of breast tumors, draining lymph nodes, adjacent tissues. One entry per CDR3 protein, called by TCRdb with MiXCR from the multiplex PCR reads. This table has more than 30,000 distinct CDR3 sequences, approximately 63% appearing once. The sequencing input was breast tumor tissue. Receptor source: a female donor with breast cancer. Some clones in this sample may be carry-over from other donors' samples. CDR3s include the opening cysteine and the closing phenylalanine or tryptophan. The D gene is left open where the match is weak.

d_call,v_call,cdr3_aa
.,TRBV7-8,CASSLARFSGRAYEQYF
.,TRBV29-1,CSAGRGQGDTQYF
TRBD2,TRBV2,CASSQLAGTLKTQYF
.,TRBV19,CASSQGTHYGYTF
.,TRBV7-8,CASSPLGHRQYF
.,TRBV20-1,CSARETSGKYTQYF
.,TRBV12-3/TRBV12-4,CASSFETGELFF
.,TRBV15,CATSRPGRSYNEQFF
TRBD1,TRBV6-1,CASSEAGQGNGGYTF
.,TRBV5-1,CASSLGDANEKLFF
TRBD2,TRBV4-3,CASSQGLAGVNTQYF
TRBD1,TRBV20-1,CSAGRQGSGNTIYF
.,TRBV29-1,CSIYLCSVEDVRDEQYF
.,TRBV19,CASSPSWGHSGDTQYF
TRBD1,TRBV5-4,CASSFGTGDSPLHF
.,TRBV27,CASRGYGVSNQPQHF
TRBD2,TRBV2,CASRPQGLYNEQFF
.,TRBV5-1,CASSLADWGAYNSPLHF
TRBD1,TRBV12-3/TRBV12-4,CASSRDSSGANVLTF
.,TRBV7-6,CASSLLAHEQYF
TRBD1,TRBV5-1,CASSLEWDRGEGYTF
.,TRBV7-2,CASSYRDTQPQHF
TRBD2,TRBV6-5,CASSGGSGGGETQYF
TRBD1,TRBV6-5,CASSHAAGTGDSPLHF
.,TRBV11-1,CASSLAGGPGGTQYF
.,TRBV29-1,CSVEENWGWSQPQHF
TRBD2,TRBV20-1,CSARELAGGYEQYF
.,TRBV7-2,CASSLGQPGEKLFF
TRBD2,TRBV9,CASCAPSGTSSGELFF
TRBD1,TRBV20-1,CSALGQPDTQYF
.,TRBV5-1,CASSSFSAGYGYTF
.,TRBV14,CASSQGGGRVGTDTQYF
TRBD2,TRBV20-1,CSASSLSGRSAYEQYF
.,TRBV7-8,CASRGRGRGYEQFF
TRBD2,TRBV7-2,CASSLQRGGYEQYF
.,TRBV2,CASSLRGTDTQYF
.,TRBV29-1,CSVESYAGNTEAFF
.,TRBV20-1,CSARTSTDTQYF
TRBD1,TRBV11-1,CASSLSGTGDLNYGYTF
.,TRBV5-1,CASSLVAYGYTF